This is a list of T cell receptor beta chains from one sample in a study of post-analysis software for immune sequencing data. TCRdb re-called the PCR reads through MiXCR, storing one row per CDR3 protein. Altogether about 800,000 distinct CDR3 sequences are present, 25% to 30% being singletons, with the ten largest covering 0.5% to 0.6%. What was sequenced was blood. Receptor source: a girl aged 5 to 17 with multiple sclerosis. Both conserved end residues are part of each CDR3. A D gene is named only where the DNA matches it firmly. Size is stated for part of the rows, as once, few or many counts, or as a class when the clone is expanded.

TRBV7-2	TRBD1	few	TRBJ2-1	CASSLTGTGDYNEQFF	TGTGCCAGCAGCTTGACCGGGACAGGGGATTACAATGAGCAGTTCTTC
TRBV9	NA	few	TRBJ2-7	CASSRREAGGYEQYF	TGTGCCAGCAGTCGTAGGGAAGCGGGCGGCTACGAGCAGTACTTC
TRBV2	TRBD1	NA	TRBJ1-6	CASSAQGIEGSPLHF	TGTGCCAGCAGTGCACAGGGGATTGAGGGTTCACCCCTCCACTTT
TRBV7-2	NA	NA	TRBJ2-1	CASSPEPGHYNEQFF	TGTGCCAGCAGCCCAGAGCCAGGACACTACAATGAGCAGTTCTTC
TRBV5-1	NA	NA	TRBJ2-5	CASSVDIRSQETQYF	TGCGCCAGCAGCGTTGACATCCGATCACAAGAGACCCAGTACTTC
TRBV6-6	NA	few	TRBJ1-2	CASEERWESYGYTF	TGTGCCAGCGAAGAACGGTGGGAGAGCTATGGCTACACCTTC
TRBV12-3/TRBV12-4	TRBD1	NA	TRBJ2-3	CASSPTGITDTQYF	TGTGCCAGCAGTCCGACAGGGATCACAGATACGCAGTATTTT
TRBV7-3	NA	NA	TRBJ2-3	CASSFASPPDTQYF	TGTGCCAGCAGCTTCGCGAGTCCCCCAGATACGCAGTATTTT
TRBV18	NA	NA	TRBJ2-5	CASSPDLNQETQYF	TGTGCCAGCTCACCGGACCTTAATCAAGAGACCCAGTACTTC
TRBV27	NA	NA	TRBJ1-2	CASSGGGRAVDGYTF	TGTGCCAGCAGTGGGGGCGGCAGGGCGGTGGATGGCTACACCTTC
TRBV7-2	NA	once	TRBJ2-7	CASSVRDGNYEQYF	TGTGCCAGCAGCGTTCGGGACGGCAACTACGAGCAGTACTTC
TRBV7-2	NA	few	TRBJ2-5	CASSLGTGHKTQYF	TGTGCCAGCAGCTTAGGCACGGGGCATAAGACCCAGTACTTC
TRBV20-1	NA	NA	TRBJ1-2	CSARWQAYGYTF	TGCAGTGCTAGATGGCAGGCCTATGGCTACACCTTC
TRBV5-1	NA	NA	TRBJ1-2	CASSLDRAYGHTF	TGCGCCAGCAGCTTGGACAGGGCCTATGGCCACACCTTC
TRBV7-2	NA	few	TRBJ2-1	CASSLVRPWGNEQFF	TGTGCCAGCAGCTTAGTACGGCCCTGGGGCAATGAGCAGTTCTTC
TRBV27	TRBD2	few	TRBJ2-5	CASSPRGLAGGQETQYF	TGTGCCAGCAGTCCCCGTGGACTAGCGGGGGGCCAAGAGACCCAGTACTTC
TRBV20-1	TRBD1	few	TRBJ1-1	CSATGENTEAFF	TGCAGTGCGACAGGGGAGAACACTGAAGCTTTCTTT
TRBV29-1	NA	few	TRBJ1-1	CSVAQDMNTEAFF	TGCAGCGTTGCACAGGACATGAACACTGAAGCTTTCTTT
TRBV28	NA	many	TRBJ2-7	CASSVTATYEQYF	TGTGCCAGCAGTGTGACAGCCACCTACGAGCAGTACTTC
TRBV9	NA	NA	TRBJ1-1	CASSVGVGTKAFF	TGTGCCAGCAGCGTAGGGGTTGGCACAAAAGCTTTCTTT
TRBV29-1	TRBD1	few	TRBJ2-7	CSVAAGQAEQYF	TGCAGCGTCGCGGCCGGACAGGCCGAGCAGTACTTC
TRBV7-2	NA	few	TRBJ2-5	CASNPVGKETQYF	TGTGCCAGCAATCCTGTCGGGAAAGAGACCCAGTACTTC
TRBV25-1	TRBD2	NA	TRBJ2-1	CATHPSGGAGSYNERFF	TGTGCCACCCATCCGAGCGGGGGGGCTGGATCCTACAATGAGCGGTTCTTC
TRBV25-1	NA	NA	TRBJ1-4	CASREPKQGLFF	TGTGCCAGCAGGGAGCCCAAACAAGGGCTGTTTTTT
TRBV25-1	TRBD1	few	TRBJ1-6	CASIAGTANSPLHF	TGTGCCAGCATAGCCGGGACAGCTAATTCACCCCTCCACTTT
TRBV4-2	NA	once	TRBJ2-7	CASSHLGGHGDEQYF	TGTGCCAGCAGCCACCTCGGGGGGCACGGGGATGAGCAGTACTTC
TRBV5-8	NA	NA	TRBJ2-3	CASSWGSVTDTDTQYF	TGTGCCAGCAGCTGGGGCTCGGTCACAGACACAGATACGCAGTATTTT
TRBV6-5	TRBD1	many	TRBJ1-1	CASRPGDRENTEAFF	TGTGCCAGCAGACCGGGGGACAGGGAGAACACTGAAGCTTTCTTT